The 4 T cell receptor beta chains presented below share a single source sample, sequenced in a study of TIL therapy for anti-PD-1-resistant metastatic lung cancer. Time point specified: pre-treatment sample, taken before nivolumab and TIL therapy. Tumor tissue came from excised metastases, mostly pleural nodules or supraclavicular lymph nodes. The libraries were made with immunoSEQ v3. The repertoire was sequenced with immunoSEQ multiplex PCR; TCRdb's copy has only in-frame clones and lacks some. The sample yields approximately 92,000 clones, just over 65% seen once. Sequenced material: tumor tissue, taken at baseline. These receptors were taken from a person aged 25-80 years with non-small cell lung cancer.

Only a few counts were recorded for this clone. This chain connects TRBV4-2 to TRBJ2-3; D ambiguous. V shed 6 bases and J shed 6 bases, with 10 bases lying between them. Germline V gene lookup returns CDR1 LGHNA and CDR2 YNFKEQ. This CDR3 has 12 amino acids. The CDR3 loop reads CASSEDFDTQYF. The CDR3 DNA reads TGTGCCAGCAGTGAAGACTTTGATACGCAGTATTTT.

This CDR3 is CAASQGTGSPNTYEQYF. As DNA, the CDR3 is TGTGCCGCCAGCCAGGGAACAGGGTCCCCCAACACCTACGAGCAGTACTTC. This chain links TRBV6-2 or TRBV6-3 with TRBJ2-7; D might be TRBD1 (6 bases). CDR3 length: 17 amino acids. V was clipped by 11 bases and J by 2 bases, with 28 bases between them. Germline loops: CDR1 MNHEY, CDR2 SVGEGT.

V gene TRBV28 combines with J gene TRBJ1-5; unclear D gene. V was pared by 3 bases and J by 8 bases, with 17 bases between. Germline V gene data show CDR1 as MDHEN and CDR2 as SYDVKM. The CDR3 loop spans 15 amino acids. The CDR3 nucleotides are TGTGCCAGCAGTTTCTTTAACCGGGTCGGTGAGCCCCAGCATTTT. Its translation: CASSFFNRVGEPQHF. The variable domain in full, with the rest retrieved from reference TRBV28 and TRBJ1-5, is DVKVTQSSRYLVKRTGEKVFLECVQDMDHENMFWYRQDPGLGLRLIYFSYDVKMKEKGDIPEGYSVSREKKERFSLILESASTNQTSMYLCASSFFNRVGEPQHFGDGTRLSIL.

This chain uses TRBV18 with TRBJ2-3; TRBD2 aligns across 8 bases. The CDR3 loop spans 14 amino acids. With V trimmed by 3 bases and J by 4 bases, 3 bases remained unmatched. From germline, CDR1 is KGHSH and CDR2 LQKENI. CDR3 protein: CASSPSGGADTQYF. DNA of the CDR3: TGTGCCAGCTCACCGAGCGGGGGTGCAGATACGCAGTATTTT. Full variable domain (outside the CDR3, taken from reference TRBV18 and TRBJ2-3): NAGVMQNPRHLVRRRGQEARLRCSPMKGHSHVYWYRQLPEEGLKFMVYLQKENIIDESGMPKERFSAEFPKEGPSILRIQQVVRGDSAAYFCASSPSGGADTQYFGPGTRLTVL.